Below, 27 T cell receptor beta chains from the same sample are listed, as sequenced in a study of blood T cell repertoires in COVID-19. Using immunoSEQ multiplex PCR, the repertoire was profiled, and TCRdb retains in-frame clones only, with some absent. The table has around 30,000 clones, approximately 88% seen once. The sample taken for sequencing was peripheral blood. The receptor source for this set is a man in his 70s with active COVID-19.

The chain links TRBV7-9 to TRBJ2-7, with TRBD1 matching over 8 bases. This CDR3 region has 14 residues. Unmatched junction bases numbered 3, after V lost 2 bases and J lost 3 bases. CDR1 and CDR2 (germline): SEHNR, FQNEAQ (reference sequence). CDR3 DNA: TGTGCCAGCAGCTTATTCGGGACAGGCTACGAGCAGTACTTC. Translation gives CASSLFGTGYEQYF.

The genes are TRBV4-3 and TRBJ1-6; TRBD1 might be the D (6 bases). V was shortened by 0 bases and J by 11 bases, with 20 bases between the two germline ends. Looked up from germline, CDR1 is LGHNA and CDR2 is YSLEER. There are 17 residues in the CDR3. CDR3 protein: CASSQDSAGALGTPLHF. The CDR3 coding sequence is TGCGCCAGCAGCCAAGATTCGGCAGGGGCCTTAGGGACACCCCTCCACTTT.

The V gene is TRBV3-1 (or the pseudogene TRBV3-2), the J gene TRBJ1-6, with D perhaps TRBD1 (5 bases). CDR3 length: 13 residues. Trimming took off 3 bases at V and 6 bases at J, with 6 bases between the two ends. CDR1 is LGHDT and CDR2 is YNNKEL in the germline V gene (reference sequence). CDR3 sequence (DNA): TGTGCCAGCAGCCAGGGGGGTAATTCACCCCTCCACTTT. Protein: CASSQGGNSPLHF.

The chain joins TRBV5-1 to TRBJ2-3, with a possible D match to TRBD1 (5 bases). The ends were cut back, 6 bases at V and 5 bases at J, with 22 bases in the middle. The CDR3 extends over 16 amino acids. Germline V gene data show CDR1 as SGHRS and CDR2 as YFSETQ. The CDR3, as DNA: TGCGCCAGCAACAGAAATACGGCCGACCAGGGAGATACGCAGTATTTT. It specifies CASNRNTADQGDTQYF.

This chain joins TRBV11-2 and TRBJ2-1; 9 nucleotides line up with TRBD1. From germline, CDR1 is SGHAT and CDR2 FQNNGV. CDR3 length: 15 residues. V lost 5 bases to trimming and J lost 3 bases; unmatched junction nucleotides: 5. The CDR3 loop reads CASSLNRGHYNEQFF. Here the CDR3 DNA reads TGTGCCAGCAGCCTCAACAGGGGGCACTACAATGAGCAGTTCTTC.

The genes are TRBV4-2 and TRBJ2-1; maybe TRBD2 (5 bases). With 6 bases removed from V and 0 bases from J, the gap between germline ends came to 12 bases. Germline V gives CDR1 LGHNA, CDR2 YNFKEQ. CDR3 length: 15 amino acids. The CDR3 DNA is TGTGCCAGCAGTCCAAGCGGACTCTCCTACAATGAGCAGTTCTTC. It codes for CASSPSGLSYNEQFF.

The V call is TRBV7-2, the J call TRBJ1-4; 11 bases fit TRBD1. V lost 4 bases and J lost 8; bases outside the gene matches: 6. The CDR3 contains 15 residues. Germline-derived CDR1 and CDR2 are SGHTA and FQGNSA. This chain's CDR3 is CASSYRGQGGEKLFF. The CDR3 DNA reads as TGTGCCAGCAGCTACCGGGGACAGGGGGGCGAAAAACTGTTTTTT.

The chain joins TRBV28 to TRBJ1-2, with TRBD1 as a possible D gene (6 bases). The V gene's germline CDR1 is MDHEN and CDR2 SYDVKM. V was trimmed by 5 bases and J by 3 bases, leaving 16 bases between them. This CDR3 comprises 15 residues. CDR3 loop: CASSLNLWTDYGYTF. The CDR3 region has the DNA TGTGCCAGCAGTCTAAACCTCTGGACAGACTATGGCTACACCTTC.

The chain is built from TRBV15 and TRBJ2-7, with D possibly being TRBD2 (6 bases). V lost 4 bases, J lost 3 bases, and 16 bases lay in between. Germline V gene data show CDR1 as LNHNV and CDR2 as YYDKDF (reference sequence). CDR3 length equals 15 residues. The CDR3 loop reads CATSKYLGGGYEQYF. The CDR3 nucleotides read TGTGCCACCAGCAAATACCTTGGGGGAGGCTACGAGCAGTACTTC. Drawing the rest from reference TRBV15 and TRBJ2-7, the complete variable domain is DAMVIQNPRYQVTQFGKPVTLSCSQTLNHNVMYWYQQKSSQAPKLLFHYYDKDFNNEADTPDNFQSRRPNTSFCFLDIRSPGLGDTAMYLCATSKYLGGGYEQYFGPGTRLTVT.

CDR3 in DNA: TGCGCCAGCAGCCAAGTACAGGGTCAGGATGGCTACACCTTC. Amino acids: CASSQVQGQDGYTF. The V gene is TRBV4-3, the J gene TRBJ1-2; D perhaps matches TRBD1 (6 bases). Trimming removed 1 base from V and 6 bases from J, with 12 bases in between. This CDR3 comprises 14 residues. Germline V gives CDR1 LGHNA, CDR2 YSLEER.

In this sample, this clone turned up a few times. The rearrangement joins TRBV5-1 to TRBJ1-6; 8 bases agree with TRBD1. The junction had 9 bases not matched to a gene; V was cut back by 4 bases and J by 9 bases. CDR1 and CDR2 from the germline V gene are SGHRS and YFSETQ. The CDR3 contains 15 residues. The CDR3 bases are TGCGCCAGCAGCGCCGACGGACAGGGTGGTTCACCCCTCCACTTT. Residues: CASSADGQGGSPLHF.

This chain connects TRBV6-5 to TRBJ2-7, with TRBD1 matching over 7 bases. The CDR3 is 14 amino acids. Germline V gene sequence: CDR1 MNHEY, CDR2 SVGAGI. Unmatched junction bases numbered 6, after V lost 5 bases and J lost 2 bases. The CDR3 nucleotides read TGTGCCAGCAGTAAGAGGGACAGTACCTACGAGCAGTACTTC. It codes for CASSKRDSTYEQYF.

The chain recombines TRBV9 with TRBJ2-7; 9 nucleotides align to TRBD1. CDR1 and CDR2 from the germline V gene are SGDLS and YYNGEE. This CDR3 spans 15 amino acids. The ends lost 0 bases at V and 3 bases at J; junction bases unmatched: 4. The CDR3 protein is CASSVGGGQGYEQYF. CDR3 DNA sequence: TGTGCCAGCAGCGTAGGTGGGGGACAGGGCTACGAGCAGTACTTC.

The chain combines TRBV28 with TRBJ2-1; 12 nucleotides line up with TRBD2. The CDR3 totals 17 residues. Germline assignment: CDR1 MDHEN and CDR2 SYDVKM. The J segment lost 7 bases and the V segment lost 3 bases, leaving 10 bases of the junction unmatched. CDR3 loop: CASSFRPTSGRLNEQFF. The DNA for the CDR3 is TGTGCCAGCAGTTTTCGCCCGACTAGCGGGAGATTGAATGAGCAGTTCTTC.

The chain recombines TRBV4-3 with TRBJ1-1; D gene uncertain. The germline V gene encodes CDR1 LGHNA and CDR2 YSLEER. The CDR3 runs 15 residues. Deletions cut 0 bases from V and 1 base from J, with 9 bases between. The chain's CDR3 is CASSQDVPGNTEAFF. The CDR3 DNA reads as TGCGCCAGCAGCCAAGATGTTCCGGGGAACACTGAAGCTTTCTTT.

This chain links TRBV18 with TRBJ2-7; a possible D gene is TRBD2 (6 bases). The CDR3 length is 14 residues. V lost 0 bases, J lost 4 bases, and 10 bases lay in between. CDR1 and CDR2 from the germline V gene are KGHSH and LQKENI. The chain's CDR3 is CASSPPGLPYEQYF. In nucleotides, the CDR3 is TGTGCCAGCTCACCACCGGGACTCCCTTACGAGCAGTACTTC.

V is TRBV11-2 and J is TRBJ2-1, with a weak D call TRBD2 (5 bases). V lost 1 base, J lost 9 bases, and 16 bases lay in between. Germline CDR1 and CDR2: SGHAT and FQNNGV. CDR3 length: 15 amino acids. CDR3 coding DNA: TGTGCCAGCAGCTTAGTTGAGGGTCCCGGTTCTGAGCAGTTCTTC. It specifies CASSLVEGPGSEQFF.

V is TRBV6-5 and J is TRBJ2-7, with 8 bases matching TRBD2. Germline V gives CDR1 MNHEY, CDR2 SVGAGI. V lost 6 bases to trimming and J lost 3 bases; unmatched junction nucleotides: 10. This CDR3 has 15 amino acids. In DNA form, the CDR3 reads TGTGCCAGCAGCTTGGGACTAGAACTAAACTACGAGCAGTACTTC. Residues: CASSLGLELNYEQYF.

This chain joins TRBV19 and TRBJ2-7, with 9 bases fitting TRBD1. This CDR3 is built from 14 residues. The ends lost 1 base at V and 11 bases at J; junction bases unmatched: 9. The germline gives CDR1 LNHDA, CDR2 SQIVND (reference sequence). The CDR3: CASSIVNQQGAKYF. Here the CDR3 DNA reads TGTGCCAGTAGTATAGTTAACCAACAGGGGGCGAAGTACTTC.

CDR3 protein: CATHSGKSGFYGYTF. The CDR3 nucleotides are TGTGCCACCCATAGTGGGAAAAGCGGATTCTATGGCTACACCTTC. The chain uses TRBV24-1 and TRBJ1-2; D not resolved. V shed 9 bases and J shed 4 bases, with 20 bases lying between them. This CDR3 contains 15 residues. Germline V lookup: CDR1 KGHDR, CDR2 SFDVKD.

The CDR3 protein is CATSPSGRKNEQFF. The CDR3 coding sequence is TGTGCCACCAGTCCTAGCGGGAGGAAAAATGAGCAGTTCTTC. This chain uses TRBV24-1 with TRBJ2-1; 11 bases line up with TRBD2. Germline lookup yields CDR1 KGHDR and CDR2 SFDVKD. The CDR3 runs to 14 residues. J lost 7 bases, V lost 6 bases, and 4 bases had no gene match.

V and J are TRBV10-3 and TRBJ2-3; a weak D match, TRBD1 (5 bases). The ends were cut back, 5 bases at V and 0 bases at J, with 12 bases in the middle. The CDR3 runs to 15 residues. Germline V gene sequence: CDR1 ENHRY, CDR2 SYGVKD. CDR3 in DNA: TGTGCCATCAGTTCGACAGAACCTAGCACAGATACGCAGTATTTT. The encoded protein is CAISSTEPSTDTQYF.

V is TRBV6-1 and J is TRBJ2-3, with 8 bases matching TRBD1. The junction had 10 bases not matched to a gene; V was cut back by 2 bases and J by 3 bases. Per germline, CDR1 MNHNS and CDR2 SASEGT. The CDR3 runs to 17 residues. The CDR3: CASSELGGGQGTDTQYF. CDR3 sequence (DNA): TGTGCCAGCAGTGAATTAGGAGGCGGACAGGGAACAGATACGCAGTATTTT.

The chain combines TRBV27 with TRBJ2-1; 14 bases align to TRBD2. The CDR3 sequence is 17 residues long. Per germline, CDR1 MNHEY and CDR2 SMNVEV (reference sequence). Losses at the gene ends were 3 bases for V and 7 bases for J; bases not matched to a gene: 8. The CDR3 loop reads CASSLRLAGGPVNEQFF. The CDR3 DNA is TGTGCCAGCAGTTTGAGACTAGCGGGAGGGCCGGTAAATGAGCAGTTCTTC.

The rearrangement uses TRBV29-1 and TRBJ2-5; 10 nucleotides align to TRBD1. Germline V lookup: CDR1 SQVTM, CDR2 ANQGSEA. CDR3 length: 12 amino acids. V trimming: 4 bases; J trimming: 6 bases; junction bases outside the gene matches: 2. The DNA for the CDR3 is TGCAGCGTTGGTGACAGGGGGCAGACCCAGTACTTC. As protein: CSVGDRGQTQYF.

This chain links TRBV9 with TRBJ2-1, with D possibly TRBD2 on 5 matching bases. Trimming left V 0 bases short and J 0 bases short, with 10 bases between. The CDR3 consists of 16 residues. The germline CDR1 and CDR2 sequences are SGDLS and YYNGEE. As DNA, the CDR3 is TGTGCCAGCAGCGTAGGGGGTGGGAGCTCCTACAATGAGCAGTTCTTC. This sequence encodes CASSVGGGSSYNEQFF. The complete variable domain, with remaining parts taken from reference TRBV9 and TRBJ2-1, reads DSGVTQTPKHLITATGQRVTLRCSPRSGDLSVYWYQQSLDQGLQFLIQYYNGEERAKGNILERFSAQQFPDLHSELNLSSLELGDSALYFCASSVGGGSSYNEQFFGPGTRLTVL.

About this clone: One end of the junction is discordant with germline, which a read error may explain. The CDR3 sequence: CASRPAGGNQLDF. CDR3 in DNA: TGTGCCAGCAGACCTGCCGGGGGGAACCAACTGGACTTC. The rearrangement uses TRBV6-2 or TRBV6-3 and TRBJ2-7; 7 bases agree with TRBD2. This CDR3 is built from 13 residues. Germline V CDR1 and CDR2: MNHEY, SVGEGT.